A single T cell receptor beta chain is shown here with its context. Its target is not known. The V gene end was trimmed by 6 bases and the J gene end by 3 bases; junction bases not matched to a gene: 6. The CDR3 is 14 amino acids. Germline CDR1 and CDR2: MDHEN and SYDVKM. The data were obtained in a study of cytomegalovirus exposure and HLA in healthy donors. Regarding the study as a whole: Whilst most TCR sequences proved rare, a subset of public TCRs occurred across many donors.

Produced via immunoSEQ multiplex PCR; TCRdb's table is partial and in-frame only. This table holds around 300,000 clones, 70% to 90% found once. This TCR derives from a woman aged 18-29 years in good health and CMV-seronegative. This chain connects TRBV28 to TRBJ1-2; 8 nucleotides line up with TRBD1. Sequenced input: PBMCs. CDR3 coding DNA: TGTGCCAGCAGCCTAACACAGGGGGACTATGGCTACACCTTC. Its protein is CASSLTQGDYGYTF.